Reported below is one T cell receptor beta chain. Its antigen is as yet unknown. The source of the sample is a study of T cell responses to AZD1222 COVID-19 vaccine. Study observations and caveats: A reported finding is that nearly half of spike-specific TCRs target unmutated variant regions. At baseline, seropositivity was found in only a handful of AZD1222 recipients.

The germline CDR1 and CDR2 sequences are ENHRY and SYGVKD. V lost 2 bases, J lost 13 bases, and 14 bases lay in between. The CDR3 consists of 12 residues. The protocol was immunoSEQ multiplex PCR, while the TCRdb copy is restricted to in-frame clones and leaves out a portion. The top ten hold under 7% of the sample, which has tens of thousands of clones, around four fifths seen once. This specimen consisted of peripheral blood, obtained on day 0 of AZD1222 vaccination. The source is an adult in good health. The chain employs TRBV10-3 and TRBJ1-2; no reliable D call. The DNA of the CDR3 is TGTGCCATCAGTGAGGTTGGTCTTTCGCCCACCTTC. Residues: CAISEVGLSPTF.